This TCR beta chain was sequenced in a study of cytomegalovirus exposure and HLA in healthy donors. Per germline, CDR1 SGHTA and CDR2 FQGNSA. The CDR3 contains 15 residues. Trimming removed 1 base at V and 1 base at J, with 10 bases between. The PCR ran on 60 Vbeta and 13 Jbeta primers. Using immunoSEQ multiplex PCR, the repertoire was profiled, and TCRdb retains in-frame clones only, with some absent. The sample includes more than 85,000 clones, around 75% seen only once; the top ten take less than 2.5%. The rearrangement uses TRBV7-2 and TRBJ1-2; weak D call: TRBD1 (6 bases). The sample taken for sequencing was PBMCs. This receptor was taken from a man aged 30 to 39 in good health and CMV-seronegative. The CDR3 is CASSLGTDLNYGYTF. In DNA form, the CDR3 reads TGTGCCAGCAGCTTAGGGACAGACCTTAACTATGGCTACACCTTC. Drawing the rest from reference TRBV7-2 and TRBJ1-2, the complete variable domain is GAGVSQSPSNKVTEKGKDVELRCDPISGHTALYWYRQSLGQGLEFLIYFQGNSAPDKSGLPSDRFSAERTGGSVSTLTIQRTQQEDSAVYLCASSLGTDLNYGYTFGSGTRLTVV.